The clone carrying this TCR beta chain was seen a few times. Its antigen is unknown. Trimming removed 6 bases from V and 1 base from J, with 13 bases in between. The CDR3 has 15 amino acids. CDR1 is MNHNY, CDR2 SVGAGI, per germline (reference sequence). The data were obtained in a study of cytomegalovirus exposure and HLA in healthy donors. The study ran its PCR with 60 Vbeta and 13 Jbeta primers. The protocol was immunoSEQ multiplex PCR, while the TCRdb copy is restricted to in-frame clones and leaves out a portion. The data show some 100,000 clones, with roughly 70% seen just once and roughly 10% held by the top ten. General study points: The listing of some 170 TCR beta chains classed them as cytomegalovirus-associated. Based on reports, TCR beta sequences accurately predicted HLA-A and HLA-B alleles for most subjects.

Sequencing used PBMCs. This TCR came from a man between 50 and 59 years old in good health and CMV-seronegative. This chain uses TRBV6-6 with TRBJ1-5; no clear D gene. CDR3 DNA: TGTGCCAGCAGCCAAGTCCGGGTAAGCAATCAGCCCCAGCATTTT. It encodes CASSQVRVSNQPQHF.